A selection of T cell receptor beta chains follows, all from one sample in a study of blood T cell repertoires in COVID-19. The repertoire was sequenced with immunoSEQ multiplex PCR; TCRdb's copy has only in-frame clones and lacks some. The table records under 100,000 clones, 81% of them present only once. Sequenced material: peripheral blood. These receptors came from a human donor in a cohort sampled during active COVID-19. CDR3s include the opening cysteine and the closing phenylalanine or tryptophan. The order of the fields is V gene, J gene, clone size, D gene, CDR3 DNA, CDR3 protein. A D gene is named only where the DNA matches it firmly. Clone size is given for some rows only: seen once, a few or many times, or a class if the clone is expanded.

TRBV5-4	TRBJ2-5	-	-	TGTGCCAGCAGCTTGGAGGGGAAGTGGGAGACCCAGTACTTC	CASSLEGKWETQYF
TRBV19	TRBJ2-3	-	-	TGTGCCAGTAGTATAACAGGGCGCACAGATACGCAGTATTTT	CASSITGRTDTQYF
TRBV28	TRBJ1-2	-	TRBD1	TGTGCCAGCAGTACGGACAGGGGGCTTTATGGCTACACCTTC	CASSTDRGLYGYTF
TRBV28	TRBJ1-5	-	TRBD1	TGTGCCAGCGGACAGGCCGGAGGGCCCCAGCATTTT	CASGQAGGPQHF
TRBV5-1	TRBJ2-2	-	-	TGCGCCAGCAGCGCGGGATTCCGAACCGGGGAGCTGTTTTTT	CASSAGFRTGELFF
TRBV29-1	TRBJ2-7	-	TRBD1	TGCAGCGGGGGACAGACCTACGAGCAGTACTTC	CSGGQTYEQYF
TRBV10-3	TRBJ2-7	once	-	TGTGCCATCAGTAAGGACAGGCGGGGAACCTACGAGCAGTACTTC	CAISKDRRGTYEQYF
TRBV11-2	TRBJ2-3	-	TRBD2	TGTGCCAGCAGCGGGGGGGCAGATACGCAGTATTTT	CASSGGADTQYF
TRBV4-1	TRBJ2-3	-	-	TGCGCCAGCAGCCAAGATGGAGGGGTGTCCACAGATACGCAGTATTTT	CASSQDGGVSTDTQYF
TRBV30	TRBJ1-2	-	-	TGTGCCTGGAGCCGTCAGGGCTGGAATGGCTACACCTTC	CAWSRQGWNGYTF
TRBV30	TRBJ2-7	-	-	TGTGCCGGAAATCGGGACATCTACGAGCAGTACTTC	CAGNRDIYEQYF
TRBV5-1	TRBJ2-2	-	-	TGCGCCAGCAGCTTGACGGAGATGAACACCGGGGAGCTGTTTTTT	CASSLTEMNTGELFF
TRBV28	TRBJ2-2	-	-	TGTGCCAGCAGTACCACGGGGGGCGGGACCGGGGAGCTGTTTTTT	CASSTTGGGTGELFF
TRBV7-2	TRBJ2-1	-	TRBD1	TGTGCCAGCAGCTTAGATCTGGGACAGGGCAATGAGCAGTTCTTC	CASSLDLGQGNEQFF
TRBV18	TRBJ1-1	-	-	TGTGCCAGCTCACCAAGAGTAACAGATCACACTGAAGCTTTCTTT	CASSPRVTDHTEAFF
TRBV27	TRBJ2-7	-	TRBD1	TGTGCCAGCAGGGGACAGGTAACCTACGAGCAGTACTTC	CASRGQVTYEQYF
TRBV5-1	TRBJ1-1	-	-	TGCGCCAGCAGCGAAAACACGAACACTGAAGCTTTCTTT	CASSENTNTEAFF
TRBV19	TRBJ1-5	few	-	TGTGCCAGGACCGGGACCCAGCATTTT	CARTGTQHF
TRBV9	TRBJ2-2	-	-	TGTGCCAGCAGCCCGGGGACTGGGAACACCGGGGAGCTGTTTTTT	CASSPGTGNTGELFF
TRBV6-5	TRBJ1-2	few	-	TGTGCCAGCACCGGAATATCTCCGGGTTCCTATGGCTACACCTTC	CASTGISPGSYGYTF
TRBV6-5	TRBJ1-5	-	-	TGTGCCAGCAGACGGGACATCAATCAGCCCCAGCATTTT	CASRRDINQPQHF
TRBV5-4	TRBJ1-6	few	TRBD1	TGTGCCAGCACCCGACAGGGCGGCTTAGATAATTCACCCCTCCACTTT	CASTRQGGLDNSPLHF
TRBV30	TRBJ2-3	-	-	TGTGCCCGAGTAGGGACACTTAAGGGAACGCAGTATTTT	CARVGTLKGTQYF
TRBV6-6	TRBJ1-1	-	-	TGTGCCAGCAGTTGGGAGACAGGTGGAGCTTTCTTT	CASSWETGGAFF
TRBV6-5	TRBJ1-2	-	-	TGTGCCAGCAGTTACTCCTTCGGTCAGGGGTCTGGCGGCTACACCTTC	CASSYSFGQGSGGYTF
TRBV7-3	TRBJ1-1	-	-	TGTGCCAGCAGCGACCAAGGGGGAGTCACTGAAGCTTTCTTT	CASSDQGGVTEAFF
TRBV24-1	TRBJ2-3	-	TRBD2	TGTGCCACCAGTACTAGCGGGGGGGCAGGGGATACGCAGTATTTT	CATSTSGGAGDTQYF
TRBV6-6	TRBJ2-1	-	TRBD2	TGTGCCAGCAGTTCACTAGCGGGGGCGGGGTACAATGAGCAGTTCTTC	CASSSLAGAGYNEQFF
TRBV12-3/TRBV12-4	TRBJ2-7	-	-	TGTGCCAGCAGCTTAGACTATCTCTACGAGCAGTACTTC	CASSLDYLYEQYF
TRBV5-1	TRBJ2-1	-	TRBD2	TGCGCCAGCAGCTTGGGTGGTCTAGCGGGGGGTCAAAGGTCCTACAATGAGCAGTTCTTC	CASSLGGLAGGQRSYNEQFF
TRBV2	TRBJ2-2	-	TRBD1	TGTGCCAGCAAGGGGGCGATCCAATCGGGGGAGCTGTTTTTT	CASKGAIQSGELFF
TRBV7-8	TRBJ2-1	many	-	TGTGCCAGCAGCTTTGCTACCCCCTCCTACAATGAGCAGTTCTTC	CASSFATPSYNEQFF
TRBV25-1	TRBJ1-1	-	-	TGTGCCAGCCGAAGGGAGAGGAACACTGAAGCTTTCTTT	CASRRERNTEAFF
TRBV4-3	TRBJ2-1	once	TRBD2	TGCGCCAGCAGCCAGACTAGCGGGACCGAGCAGTTCTTC	CASSQTSGTEQFF
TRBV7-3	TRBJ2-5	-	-	TGTGCCAGCAGCTCTGGCCGGGGTTACGAGGGGACCCAGTACTTC	CASSSGRGYEGTQYF
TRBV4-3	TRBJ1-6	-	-	TGCGCCAGCAGCCAAGCCCCAGGGGCCCCTTCACCCCTCCACTTT	CASSQAPGAPSPLHF
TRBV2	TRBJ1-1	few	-	TGTGTTAGGGGGTATACTGAAGCTTTCTTT	CVRGYTEAFF
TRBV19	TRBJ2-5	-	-	TGTGCCAGTAGTCGTACTAGAGGAGACGAGACCCAGTACTTC	CASSRTRGDETQYF
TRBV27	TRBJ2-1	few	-	TGTGCCAGCAGTTCGCTCCTCAGGGGAAACGCCTACAATGAGCAGTTCTTC	CASSSLLRGNAYNEQFF
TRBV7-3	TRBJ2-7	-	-	TGTGCCAGCAGCTTAAGCCGGGGCTACGAGCAGTACTTC	CASSLSRGYEQYF
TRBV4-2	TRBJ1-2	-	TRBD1	TGTGCCAGCAGCGGCCGCTCAGGACAGGGACTTTATGGCTACACCTTC	CASSGRSGQGLYGYTF
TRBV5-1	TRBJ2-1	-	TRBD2	TGCGCCAGCAGCTTGGGAACGGGAGCGGGGCAGCAGTTCTTC	CASSLGTGAGQQFF
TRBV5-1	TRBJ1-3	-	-	TGCGCCAGCAGCTTGGTGGGAGACTTGGTAGACACCATATATTTT	CASSLVGDLVDTIYF
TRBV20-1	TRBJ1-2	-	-	TGCAGTGCCGGGGTGTATGGCTACACCTTC	CSAGVYGYTF
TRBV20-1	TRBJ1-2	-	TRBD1	TGCAGTCCAAGACAGGGGTATGGCTACACCTTC	CSPRQGYGYTF
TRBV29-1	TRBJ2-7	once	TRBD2	TGCAGCGTTGGGACTAGCGGGACAGGGGCGCAGTACTTC	CSVGTSGTGAQYF
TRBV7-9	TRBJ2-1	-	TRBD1	TGTGCCAGCAGCCCAGGGACAGGGGCCCCCAATGAGCAGTTCTTC	CASSPGTGAPNEQFF
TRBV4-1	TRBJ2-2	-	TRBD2	TGCGCCAGCAGCCAGCCACTGGCGGGGGGCCCGAACCGAGGGGAGCTGTTTTTT	CASSQPLAGGPNRGELFF
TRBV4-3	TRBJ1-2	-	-	TGCGCCAGCAGCCAAGCTGACAGTAATTTTTATGGCTACACCTTC	CASSQADSNFYGYTF
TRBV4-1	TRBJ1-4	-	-	TGCGCCAGCAGCGCATATAACAGAGAATTTAGGAAACTGTTTTTT	CASSAYNREFRKLFF
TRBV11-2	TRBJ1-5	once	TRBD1	TGTGCCAGCAGCTTAGGACAGGGGTTCAATCAGCCCCAGCATTTT	CASSLGQGFNQPQHF
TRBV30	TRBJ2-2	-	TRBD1	TGTGCCTGGAGCCCTAACCGACCGGGACAGGGGACGGCCGGGGAGCTGTTTTTT	CAWSPNRPGQGTAGELFF
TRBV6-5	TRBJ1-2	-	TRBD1	TGTGCCAGCAGTCCGGGACAGGGGGTCAACTATGGCTACACCTTC	CASSPGQGVNYGYTF